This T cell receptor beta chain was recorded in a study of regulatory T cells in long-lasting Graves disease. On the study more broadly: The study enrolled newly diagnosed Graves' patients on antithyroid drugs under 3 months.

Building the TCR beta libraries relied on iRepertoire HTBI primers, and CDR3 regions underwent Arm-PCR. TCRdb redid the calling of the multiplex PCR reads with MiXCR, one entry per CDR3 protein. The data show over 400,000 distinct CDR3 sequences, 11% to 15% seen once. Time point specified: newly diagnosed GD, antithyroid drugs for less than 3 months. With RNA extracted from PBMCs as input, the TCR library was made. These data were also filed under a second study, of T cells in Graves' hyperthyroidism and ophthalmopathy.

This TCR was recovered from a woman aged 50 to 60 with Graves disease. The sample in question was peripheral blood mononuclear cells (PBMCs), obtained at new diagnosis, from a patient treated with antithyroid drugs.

The DNA for the CDR3 is TGTGCCAGCAGCTTGTGGGGACTAGCGGGACGCACAGATACGCAGTATTTT. Residues: CASSLWGLAGRTDTQYF. This chain uses TRBV5-5 with TRBJ2-3; 13 positions match TRBD2. Germline V gene data show CDR1 as SGHKS and CDR2 as YYEKEE (reference sequence). The junction had 3 bases not matched to a gene; V was cut back by 1 base and J by 1 base. The CDR3 sequence is 17 residues long. Full variable domain (rest looked up from reference TRBV5-5 and TRBJ2-3): DAGVTQSPTHLIKTRGQQVTLRCSPISGHKSVSWYQQVLGQGPQFIFQYYEKEERGRGNFPDRFSARQFPNYSSELNVNALLLGDSALYLCASSLWGLAGRTDTQYFGPGTRLTVL.